This section outlines one T cell receptor (beta chain) sequence together with its context. This clone was seen just once. Its antigen target is currently unknown. No per-base quality is available; no much larger clone lies one base away. The library came from the immunoSEQ multiplex PCR assay. In TCRdb, the immuneACCESS table is reduced to in-frame sequences with V and J assigned. These tables do not hold every clone; where another copy was compared, an unresolved V gene accounts for under half, and the others remain unexplained. This sample holds fewer than 700,000 clones; approximately 87% were observed only once. The ten most abundant clones make up about 0.01% of the sample. These data come from a study of shared T cell receptors in the human thymus (dated by TCRdb to the early 2020s). For context, the study as a whole: The study examined how self-reactive, shared T-cell receptor alpha chains are generated in the human thymus.

CDR1 and CDR2 were assigned from the germline V gene as SGHDN and FVKESK. The CDR3 goes from the cysteine to the phenylalanine over 20 residues. Left in the record is the CDR3 DNA by itself, 60 bases read in frame from the first base. Trimmed from V: 1 base; trimmed from J: 1 base; junction bases lacking a gene match: 19. The same sample was also used in a study of human thymus T cells. The second study, in turn, reports: The donors were immunologically healthy infants in Finland who had open corrective cardiac surgery for congenital heart defects. Thymus tissue was collected as surgical resects that were removed during corrective cardiac surgery. V and J gene segment usage appeared biased in both thymic and peripheral blood repertoires. The related research found that thymic TCR repertoires overlapped highly between unrelated individuals. The study described the TCR alpha and beta repertoires in fewer than 10 infant thymus samples and a few matching peripheral blood samples. Donor ages ranged from about 6 to 244 days, and the cohort comprised six male and a couple of female infants. Thymocytes were mechanically released from the tissue and were stored as pellets of 10-30 million cells at -70 degrees C. A QIAsymphony instrument was used to extract genomic DNA from the frozen cell pellets. The immunoSEQ multiplex PCR assay was used to amplify the TCRB and TCRAD loci from a standardized amount of quality-controlled genomic DNA. Amplicons spanned the V(D)J region at a length sufficient to cover the CDR3 and identify V and J genes. The commercial immunoSEQ service was used to sequence amplicons on an Illumina platform. Primer bias and sequencing errors were corrected as previously described, and TCRAD and TCRB were defined on the basis of the IMGT database. The repertoires were analysed using immunoSEQ Analyzer 3.0 and VDJTools for basic statistics, V/J segment usage, diversity estimates, rarefaction and pairwise overlap. Diversity was estimated using the Chao1, ChaoE, Efron-Thisted, Shannon and inverse Simpson indices, and was also estimated on datasets down-sampled to the size of the smallest sample. For repertoire overlap, CDR3 nucleotide sequence, V gene and J gene had to match strictly, and clustering was done by Jaccard-based multidimensional scaling. On average, roughly 800,000 unique TCRB clonotypes were obtained from thymus samples, compared with about 86,000 from blood samples.

Sequencing was performed on thymocytes. The V and J genes are TRBV14 and TRBJ2-7; a stretch of 7 junction bases matches TRBD2. This TCR was recovered from a boy less than two years old with a congenital heart defect. Donor details come from another sample of the same person, matched by shared clones. Read as DNA, the sequence is TGTGCCAGCAGCCAAGCTCGACGGGACGAGCGGGGAGGGAGTTCCTACGAGCAGTACTTC. This codes for CASSQARRDERGGSSYEQYF.